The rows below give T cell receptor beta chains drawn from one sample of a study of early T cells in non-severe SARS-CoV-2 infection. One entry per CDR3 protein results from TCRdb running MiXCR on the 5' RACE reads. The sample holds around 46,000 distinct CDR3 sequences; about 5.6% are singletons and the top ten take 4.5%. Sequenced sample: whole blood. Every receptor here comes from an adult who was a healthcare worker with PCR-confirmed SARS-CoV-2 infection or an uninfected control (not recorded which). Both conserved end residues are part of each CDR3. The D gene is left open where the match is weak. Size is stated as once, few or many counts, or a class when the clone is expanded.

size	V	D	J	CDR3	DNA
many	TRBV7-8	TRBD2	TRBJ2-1	CASSPARLAGAGGEQFF	TGTGCCAGCAGCCCCGCCCGACTAGCGGGAGCGGGAGGGGAGCAGTTCTTC
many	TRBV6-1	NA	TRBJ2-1	CASSGIGRSSYNEQFF	TGTGCCAGCAGCGGCATAGGGAGAAGCTCCTACAATGAGCAGTTCTTC
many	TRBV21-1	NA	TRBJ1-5	CASSKAPTGDSNQPQHF	TGTGCCAGCAGCAAAGCGCCGACAGGGGATAGCAATCAGCCCCAGCATTTT
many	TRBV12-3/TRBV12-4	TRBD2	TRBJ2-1	CASSRGLAGVNEQFF	TGTGCCAGCAGTAGGGGACTAGCGGGGGTCAATGAGCAGTTCTTC
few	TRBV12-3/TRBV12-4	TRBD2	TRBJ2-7	CASTDDSSGYEQYF	TGTGCCAGCACCGATGACTCTAGCGGGTACGAGCAGTACTTC
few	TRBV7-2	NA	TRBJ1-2	CASSLTTSPYTF	TGTGCCAGCAGCTTAACTACCTCCCCGTACACCTTC
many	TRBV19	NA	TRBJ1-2	CASSIWGRGYTF	TGTGCCAGTAGTATTTGGGGGCGAGGCTACACCTTC
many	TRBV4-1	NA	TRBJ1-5	CASSRVTVNQPQHF	TGCGCCAGCAGCCGCGTGACAGTCAATCAGCCCCAGCATTTT
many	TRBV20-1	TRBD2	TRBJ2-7	CSATHGTSGYEQYF	TGCAGTGCTACTCATGGGACTAGCGGTTACGAGCAGTACTTC
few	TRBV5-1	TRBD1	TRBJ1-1	CASSYRQGARTEAFF	TGCGCCAGCAGCTACCGTCAGGGGGCGAGGACTGAAGCTTTCTTT
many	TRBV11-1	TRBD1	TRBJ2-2	CASSSDRGRTGELFF	TGTGCCAGCAGCTCGGACAGGGGGCGGACCGGGGAGCTGTTTTTT